This T cell receptor (beta chain) appears in the sequencing data of a study of T cell repertoires in cytomegalovirus infection. Study-wide background: CMV epitopes that were recently identified and HLA-C-restricted were used alongside well-studied HLA-B-restricted ones. CMV infection plus the matching HLA type was flagged by public TCR beta signatures.

Comments on this clonotype: What it binds is not known.

Notes on the study in general: The study found HLA-C-restricted CMV-specific TCR beta clonotypes dominating the ex vivo response. The cumulative frequency of public TCR beta families identified carriers of CMV plus the relevant HLA.

V lost 11 bases to trimming and J lost 1 base; unmatched junction nucleotides: 9. CDR3 length: 15 amino acids. A single record per CDR3 protein comes from TCRdb applying MiXCR to the reads. Found here are 900,000 to 950,000 distinct CDR3 sequences, 31% of them singletons; the top ten hold 11% to 15%. The origin of this receptor is a human donor in good health (CMV status not recorded). Some clones in this sample may be carry-over from other donors' samples. V is TRBV12-3 or TRBV12-4 and J is TRBJ2-5; TRBD2 matches 11 bases. The starting material was cultured CD8+ T cells from PBMCs, obtained from culture after CMV antigen stimulation. The DNA of the CDR3 is TGTGCCGAAATAGCGGGGGGGCCAATCCAAGAGACCCAGTACTTC. It yields the protein CAEIAGGPIQETQYF.